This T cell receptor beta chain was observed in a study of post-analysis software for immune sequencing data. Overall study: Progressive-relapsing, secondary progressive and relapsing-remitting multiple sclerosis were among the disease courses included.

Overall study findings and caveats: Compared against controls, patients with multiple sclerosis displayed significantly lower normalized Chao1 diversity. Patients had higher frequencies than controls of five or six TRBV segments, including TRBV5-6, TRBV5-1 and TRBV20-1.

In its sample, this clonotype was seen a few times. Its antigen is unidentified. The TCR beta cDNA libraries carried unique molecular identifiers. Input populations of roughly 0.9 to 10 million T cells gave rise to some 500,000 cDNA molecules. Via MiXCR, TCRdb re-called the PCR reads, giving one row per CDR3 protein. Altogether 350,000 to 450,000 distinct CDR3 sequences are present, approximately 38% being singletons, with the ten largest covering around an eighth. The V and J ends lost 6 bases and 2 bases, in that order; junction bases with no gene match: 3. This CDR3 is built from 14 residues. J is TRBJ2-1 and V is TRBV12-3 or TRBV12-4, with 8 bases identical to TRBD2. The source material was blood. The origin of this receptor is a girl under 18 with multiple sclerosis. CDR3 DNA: TGTGCCAGCAGGCCGGGAGGGGCCTACAATGAGCAGTTCTTC. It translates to CASRPGGAYNEQFF.